This TCR beta chain stems from a study of T cells in localized non-small cell lung cancer. Method: immunoSEQ multiplex PCR; TCRdb's copy keeps in-frame clones and lacks some. The table lists under 1,200 clones, around two fifths of them singletons, with approximately 16% in the top ten. This clone was seen more than once but under ten times. Germline CDR1 and CDR2: SGHNT and YENEEA. The J segment lost 6 bases and the V segment lost 5 bases, leaving 12 bases of the junction unmatched. This CDR3 has 15 residues. The sample here was normal lung tissue next to the tumor, taken before any cancer treatment. The TCR comes from a woman between 40 and 69 years old with stage II squamous cell lung carcinoma. The chain links TRBV11-3 to TRBJ2-7; TRBD2 aligns across 8 bases. CDR3 bases: TGTGCCAGCAGCCCTCGGGGGGGGCATTCCGCCGAGCAGTACTTC. This translates into CASSPRGGHSAEQYF. Supplemented by reference TRBV11-3 and TRBJ2-7, the full variable domain reads EAGVVQSPRYKIIEKKQPVAFWCNPISGHNTLYWYLQNLGQGPELLIRYENEEAVDDSQLPKDRFSAERLKGVDSTLKIQPAELGDSAVYLCASSPRGGHSAEQYFGPGTRLTVT.